This TCR beta chain was retrieved from a study of Ad26.COV2.S vaccination and SARS-CoV-2 variants. Study details: The study gave Ad26.COV2.S intramuscularly, once or twice 56 days apart.

Comments on this clone: Its antigen is currently unknown.

Libraries were prepared by immunoSEQ multiplex PCR; TCRdb keeps only in-frame clonotypes and omits some of them. The sample shows almost 400,000 clones, around 89% of them seen only once. Study results and limitations: Spike-specific responses of CD8+ and CD4+ T cells were reported to display substantial breadth after vaccination.

Stated treatment: 15 to 20 received Ad26.COV2.S at low or high dose, single or two shots; about 5 received placebo; per-sample allocation not given. Samples analyzed were those drawn on day 63 after the first vaccine or placebo injection. Immunization relied on an Ad26 vector, which expressed Wuhan-strain SARS-CoV-2 spike. Germline assignment: CDR1 SGHDT and CDR2 YYEEEE. The V and J ends lost 7 bases and 3 bases respectively, with 26 bases between them. The length of the CDR3 is 17 residues. The sample here was peripheral blood, taken in a trial of Ad26.COV2.S vaccine versus placebo. The chain has TRBV5-6 and TRBJ2-7, with TRBD1 as a possible D gene (5 bases). The clonotype comes from a person between 18 and 65 years old who received the Ad26.COV2.S COVID-19 vaccine or a placebo. CDR3 sequence: CASLEGSSGARLYEQYF. For the CDR3, the DNA is TGTGCCAGCCTGGAAGGCAGCTCTGGGGCAAGGCTCTACGAGCAGTACTTC.